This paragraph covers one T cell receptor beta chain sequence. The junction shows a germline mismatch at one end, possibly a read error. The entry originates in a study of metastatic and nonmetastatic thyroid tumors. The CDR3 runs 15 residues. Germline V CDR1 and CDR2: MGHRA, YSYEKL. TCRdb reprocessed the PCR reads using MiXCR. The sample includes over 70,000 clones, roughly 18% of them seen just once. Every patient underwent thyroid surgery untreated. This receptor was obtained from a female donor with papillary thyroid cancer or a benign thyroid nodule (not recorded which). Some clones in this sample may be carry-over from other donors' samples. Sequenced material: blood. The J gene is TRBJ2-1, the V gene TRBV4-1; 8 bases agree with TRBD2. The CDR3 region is CASSQVSGGPILVVF. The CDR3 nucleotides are TGCGCCAGCAGCCAAGTATCGGGAGGGCCAATCCTGGTAGTTTTC.